Reported below is one TCR beta chain. Its antigen is not yet known. Per-base quality was not reported, and no clone a single base away is much larger than it. Peripheral blood CD8+ and CD4+ T cells from healthy donors, Susac syndrome patients and multiple sclerosis patients were profiled using high-throughput TCR beta sequencing. The Susac syndrome patients fulfilled recently defined diagnostic criteria for definite or probable disease. Bulk CD8+ and CD4+ T cells were purified by magnetic negative isolation, whereas CD8+ TEMRA cells were enriched by FACS. Blood was collected in EDTA tubes and processed within 24 hours, with PBMCs isolated through density gradient centrifugation. PBMCs intended for TCR sequencing were cryopreserved in liquid nitrogen and thawed later in a water bath at 37 degrees C. Purity of sorted or isolated CD4+, CD8+ and CD8+ TEMRA cells was at least 90%. These data originate in a study of CD8 T cells in Susac syndrome (dated by TCRdb to about 2019). For the wider study: Among the sequenced Susac syndrome patients, more than five had clinically active disease and about eight were in clinical remission. At the time of blood withdrawal, Susac syndrome patients were either therapy-naive, taking corticosteroids (with some also receiving IVIg), or on IVIg alone. The study used repertoire sequencing to test whether antigen drove CD8+ T cell activation and differentiation in Susac syndrome.

RNA was extracted using the RNeasy kit, and about 0.5 to 1 ug of the RNA was reverse transcribed with random hexamers. TCR beta CDR3 regions were amplified with the immunoSEQ multiplex PCR assay covering 54 Vbeta and 13 Jbeta segments. PCR amplification bias was corrected using a synthetic template baseline for primer optimization and computational correction. The original methods were these. Only productive sequences were kept, with reads annotated to V, D and J genes according to IMGT and analyzed in immunoSEQ Analyzer. Clonality was computed as one minus Shannon entropy normalized by log2 of the number of productive unique sequences. For each patient and control, public and private clones were evaluated within the 100 most prevalent clones. Clones were defined as Susac-specific if absent from the healthy and MS cohorts, from 900 to 1,300 published viral clones and from other ImmuneACCESS disease sequences. TCRdb reworked the public reads: Q25 trimming with fastp, MiXCR clone assembly, productive beta chains retained. Duplicate CDR3 protein sequences are folded into a single record with the most common DNA and genes. The V and J calls come from TCRdb's annotation, not from the publication. The sample yields around 200,000 distinct CDR3 sequences; around 94% were counted once. Of the sample, 0.099% is held by the ten largest clones.

Overall study results and their limits: The number of individuals in the TCR sequencing and HLA analysis was recognized as being relatively small. No clonal expansion was detected in the CD4+ T cell repertoire of Susac syndrome patients.

V loses 10 bases of germline sequence and J loses 1 base, and the interval between the two ends is 13 bases. There are 13 amino acids in the CDR3, from cysteine to phenylalanine inclusive. Only the CDR3 part of the read is kept: 39 bases, read in frame from the first base. The germline V gene (reference sequence) gives CDR1 as MNHNY and CDR2 as SVGAGI. The origin of this receptor is a human donor with Susac syndrome. The chain couples TRBV6-6 to TRBJ2-5; the D gene may be TRBD1 or TRBD2, since each aligns over 5 bases. The sequencing input was CD4+ T cells from PBMCs. The DNA sequence is as follows: TGTGCCACCCAGACCGGGACCCAAGAGACCCAGTACTTC. Its amino acids are CATQTGTQETQYF.